This T cell receptor (beta chain) was retrieved from a study of blood T cell repertoires in COVID-19. Turning to the study itself: Both acute and convalescent COVID-19 samples were obtained from the United States, Italy and Spain.

Sequencing was performed with immunoSEQ multiplex PCR; in TCRdb, only in-frame clones are kept and a portion is missing. Of roughly 140,000 clones listed, 76% are singletons. With 3 bases removed from V and 6 bases from J, the gap between germline ends came to 10 bases. The germline CDR1 and CDR2 sequences are SGHRS and YFSETQ. The CDR3 covers 12 residues. The specimen was peripheral blood. The V and J genes are TRBV5-1 and TRBJ2-7; perhaps TRBD1 as D (6 bases). This sequence was found in a woman older than 75 with acute or convalescent COVID-19. The CDR3 DNA sequence: TGCGCCAGCAGCTCTACAGGGCCCGAGCAGTACTTC. It encodes CASSSTGPEQYF.